Presented here are 27 T cell receptor beta chains from one specimen sequenced in a study of blood T cell repertoires in COVID-19 (dated by TCRdb to the early 2020s). Libraries came from the immunoSEQ multiplex PCR assay. As stored in TCRdb, this immuneACCESS dataset retains in-frame rearrangements with V and J assigned. A fraction of the clones does not appear; measured against another copy, unresolved V genes explain less than half of the discrepancy, and the remainder lacks a known reason. A total of 300,000 to 400,000 clones appear in this sample, roughly 88% of them only once. Clones ranked in the top ten supply more than 5% of the sample. Material for sequencing was PBMCs or T cells enriched from blood (not recorded which). Receptors were obtained from a man in his thirties or forties who had recovered from COVID-19.

The count of this clone is one. Written as DNA, the CDR3 is TGCGCCAGCAGCAGGGTTGCAATCACAGATACGCAGTATTTT. As protein: CASSRVAITDTQYF. The chain joins TRBV10-1 to TRBJ2-3, with D tentatively TRBD1 (5 bases). With 6 bases removed from V and 2 bases from J, the gap between germline ends came to 12 bases. Per germline, CDR1 WNHNN and CDR2 SYGVQD (reference sequence). The CDR3 spans 14 residues.

The rearrangement joins TRBV7-2 to TRBJ2-7; TRBD2 agrees at 7 bases. V lost 5 bases and J lost 2; bases outside the gene matches: 6. Per the germline V gene, CDR1 is SGHTA and CDR2 is FQGNSA. CDR3 length: 14 residues. The CDR3 reads CASSGRGSAYEQYF. As DNA, the CDR3 is TGTGCCAGCAGCGGGCGGGGGTCGGCCTACGAGCAGTACTTC.

The rearrangement joins TRBV9 to TRBJ2-2, with TRBD2 matching 7 bases. V lost 1 base to trimming and J lost 0 bases; unmatched junction nucleotides: 3. The CDR3 is 16 residues long. The germline gives CDR1 SGDLS, CDR2 YYNGEE. The CDR3 DNA follows: TGTGCCAGCAGCGTACACGGGGGGTCGAACACCGGGGAGCTGTTTTTT. Protein product: CASSVHGGSNTGELFF.

The V gene is TRBV28, the J gene TRBJ2-5; possibly TRBD1 for D (5 bases). V was clipped by 2 bases and J by 3 bases, with 7 bases between them. The CDR3 spans 13 residues. Germline V gene sequence: CDR1 MDHEN, CDR2 SYDVKM. The CDR3 sequence is CASSLPGKETQYF. The CDR3, as DNA: TGTGCCAGCAGTTTACCAGGGAAAGAGACCCAGTACTTC.

The gene calls are TRBV7-9 and TRBJ1-2, with 8 nucleotides matching TRBD1. The germline V gene encodes CDR1 SEHNR and CDR2 FQNEAQ (reference sequence). Trimming removed 4 bases from V and 6 bases from J; junction bases left unmatched: 4. This CDR3 contains 13 residues. This CDR3 is CASSYGQGDGYTF. CDR3 DNA: TGTGCCAGCAGCTACGGACAGGGCGATGGCTACACCTTC.

This rearrangement joins TRBV24-1 to TRBJ1-2; no clear D gene. The V and J ends lost 3 bases and 3 bases respectively, with 10 bases between them. The germline CDR1 and CDR2 sequences are KGHDR and SFDVKD. CDR3 length equals 14 residues. The CDR3 DNA reads TGTGCCACCAGTGATCCCCCGAGGGACTATGGCTACACCTTC. Encoded protein: CATSDPPRDYGYTF.

This chain connects TRBV28 to TRBJ2-2, with 8 positions matching TRBD1. The V segment lost 5 bases and the J segment 7 bases; nucleotides outside the gene matches: 6. CDR3 size: 14 residues. The germline V gene encodes CDR1 MDHEN and CDR2 SYDVKM. CDR3 in amino acids: CASSRGQGFGELFF. In DNA, the CDR3 is TGTGCCAGCAGTCGAGGACAGGGTTTCGGGGAGCTGTTTTTT.

V gene TRBV10-3 combines with J gene TRBJ1-3, with a weak D call TRBD1 (6 bases). V shed 6 bases and J shed 0 bases, with 12 bases lying between them. Germline-derived CDR1 and CDR2 are ENHRY and SYGVKD. The CDR3 sequence is 15 residues long. The CDR3 DNA reads TGTGCCATCAGCGCAGGGGTGGGCTCTGGAAACACCATATATTTT. This sequence encodes CAISAGVGSGNTIYF.

The V gene is TRBV30, the J gene TRBJ2-7, with 7 bases matching TRBD1. V dropped 2 bases and J dropped 6; count of bases not matched to a gene: 13. Germline V gene sequence: CDR1 GTSNPN, CDR2 SVGIG (reference sequence). The CDR3 has 15 residues. CDR3 nucleotides: TGTGCCTGGAGTAAGGTCGGGACAGTTTACGGCGAGCAGTACTTC. This encodes CAWSKVGTVYGEQYF.

The V and J genes are TRBV12-3 or TRBV12-4 and TRBJ2-7; the D gene is possibly TRBD1 (5 bases). The CDR3 totals 10 residues. The V and J ends lost 5 bases and 9 bases respectively, with 8 bases between them. DNA of the CDR3: TGTGCCAGCAGTCCAGGGTGGCAGTACTTC. Protein: CASSPGWQYF.

The chain recombines TRBV15 with TRBJ2-7, with a possible D match to TRBD1 (5 bases). The CDR3 length is 13 residues. Germline V gene sequence: CDR1 LNHNV, CDR2 YYDKDF (reference sequence). Between the trimmed V and J ends, which lost 1 base and 4 bases, there was a span of 8 bases. The CDR3 bases are TGTGCCACCAGCAGAGTCAGGGCTTACGAGCAGTACTTC. Translating gives CATSRVRAYEQYF.

The J gene is TRBJ2-5, the V gene TRBV6-2 or TRBV6-3; 9 bases line up with TRBD1. The CDR3 is made up of 15 amino acids. With 4 bases clipped from V and 5 bases from J, the junction kept 8 bases outside the gene matches. CDR1 and CDR2 from the germline V gene are MNHEY and SVGEGT. The CDR3 protein is CASSFRDRVAETQYF. The CDR3 DNA follows: TGTGCCAGCAGTTTCCGGGACAGGGTTGCGGAGACCCAGTACTTC.

V usage is TRBV5-1 and J usage is TRBJ2-7, with 8 nucleotides matching TRBD2. The CDR3 length is 15 residues. Germline-derived CDR1 and CDR2 are SGHRS and YFSETQ. J was trimmed by 0 bases and V by 5 bases; bases with no gene match: 7. The CDR3 sequence: CASSPSGGLSYEQYF. As DNA, the CDR3 is TGCGCCAGCAGTCCGAGCGGGGGCCTCTCCTACGAGCAGTACTTC.

The rearrangement uses TRBV3-1 (or the pseudogene TRBV3-2) and TRBJ2-5; 8 nucleotides match TRBD1. Looked up from germline, CDR1 is LGHDT and CDR2 is YNNKEL (reference sequence). V was clipped by 4 bases and J by 2 bases; unmatched bases: 3. The CDR3 extends over 14 amino acids. This CDR3 is CASSRTGYQETQYF. As DNA, the CDR3 is TGTGCCAGCAGCCGGACAGGGTATCAAGAGACCCAGTACTTC.

J is TRBJ1-4 and V is TRBV5-4; 7 bases fit TRBD1. CDR1 is SGHNT, CDR2 YYREEE, per germline (reference sequence). The CDR3 is 13 amino acids. V dropped 4 bases and J dropped 8; count of bases not matched to a gene: 5. CDR3 loop: CASSSDRDEKLFF. Written as DNA, the CDR3 is TGTGCCAGCAGCAGTGACAGGGACGAAAAACTGTTTTTT.

The rearrangement joins TRBV6-5 to TRBJ1-6; 7 nucleotides align to TRBD1. This CDR3 is built from 14 residues. V was pared by 6 bases and J by 8 bases, with 7 bases of the junction left unmatched. Germline-derived CDR1 and CDR2 are MNHEY and SVGAGI. This CDR3 reads CASRTGDSYSPLHF. The CDR3 bases are TGTGCCAGCAGGACCGGGGACAGCTATTCACCCCTCCACTTT.

This clone appeared a few times. The chain carries TRBV24-1 and TRBJ1-2; TRBD1 matches at 8 bases. The V segment lost 5 bases and the J segment 0 bases; nucleotides outside the gene matches: 4. Germline CDR1 KGHDR, CDR2 SFDVKD. The CDR3 totals 15 residues. DNA of the CDR3: TGTGCCACCAGTGGCGGACAGGGCACTAACTATGGCTACACCTTC. Translation: CATSGGQGTNYGYTF.

The rearrangement joins TRBV10-2 to TRBJ2-1; TRBD2 agrees at 8 bases. CDR1 and CDR2 (germline): WSHSY, SAAADI. The CDR3 extends over 15 amino acids. The ends lost 1 base at V and 6 bases at J; junction bases unmatched: 5. The CDR3 coding sequence is TGCGCCAGCAGTGAGTGGGCTAGCGGGCGCAATGAGCAGTTCTTC. Its protein product is CASSEWASGRNEQFF.

V is TRBV7-9 and J is TRBJ1-2; no definite D call. V was clipped by 0 bases and J by 6 bases, with 11 bases between them. CDR3 size: 14 residues. Germline CDR1 reads SEHNR; CDR2 reads FQNEAQ (reference sequence). DNA of the CDR3: TGTGCCAGCAGCTTAGCAGGCGTCGGGAATGGCTACACCTTC. Translation gives CASSLAGVGNGYTF. The full variable domain, in which reference TRBV7-9 and TRBJ1-2 provide the parts outside the CDR3, is DTGVSQNPRHKITKRGQNVTFRCDPISEHNRLYWYRQTLGQGPEFLTYFQNEAQLEKSRLLSDRFSAERPKGSFSTLEIQRTEQGDSAMYLCASSLAGVGNGYTFGSGTRLTVV.

The V call is TRBV19, the J call TRBJ2-1; the match to TRBD1 covers 7 bases. V dropped 3 bases and J dropped 4; count of bases not matched to a gene: 0. CDR1 is LNHDA, CDR2 SQIVND, per germline (reference sequence). The CDR3 contains 13 residues. The CDR3 DNA is TGTGCCAGTAGTATGGACAGGTACAATGAGCAGTTCTTC. This translates into CASSMDRYNEQFF.

This clone was found once. This rearrangement joins TRBV28 to TRBJ1-2; TRBD1 matches 8 bases. This CDR3 contains 13 residues. J lost 4 bases, V lost 6 bases, and 4 bases had no gene match. Germline CDR1 reads MDHEN; CDR2 reads SYDVKM. The CDR3 reads CASRTGALYGYTF. The DNA for the CDR3 is TGTGCCAGCAGGACAGGGGCACTCTATGGCTACACCTTC.

The chain combines TRBV19 with TRBJ1-5; D gene ambiguous. The CDR3 is 13 amino acids. The germline V gene has CDR1 LNHDA and CDR2 SQIVND (reference sequence). V was trimmed by 5 bases and J by 0 bases, leaving 5 bases between them. CDR3 in amino acids: CASSPYSNQPQHF. In DNA form, the CDR3 reads TGTGCCAGTAGTCCTTATAGCAATCAGCCCCAGCATTTT.

The chain links TRBV27 to TRBJ2-7; 7 nucleotides match TRBD1. Trimming cost V 0 bases and J 3 bases; bases outside gene matches: 8. The CDR3 is 16 amino acids. Germline loops: CDR1 MNHEY, CDR2 SMNVEV (reference sequence). CDR3 in amino acids: CASSLSPGTAFYEQYF. The CDR3 DNA follows: TGTGCCAGCAGTTTATCGCCCGGGACAGCCTTCTACGAGCAGTACTTC.

This rearrangement joins TRBV5-4 to TRBJ2-7, with 12 positions matching TRBD2. Germline assignment: CDR1 SGHNT and CDR2 YYREEE (reference sequence). This CDR3 contains 16 residues. V lost 0 bases to trimming and J lost 3 bases; unmatched junction nucleotides: 4. CDR3 sequence (DNA): TGTGCCAGCAGCTTGGCCACTAGCGGGGGGTTCTACGAGCAGTACTTC. This codes for CASSLATSGGFYEQYF.

CDR3 loop: CASSFRLTGLQETQYF. As DNA, the CDR3 is TGTGCCAGCTCATTTCGTTTGACAGGGCTCCAAGAGACCCAGTACTTC. This rearrangement joins TRBV18 to TRBJ2-5, with 7 nucleotides matching TRBD1. Trimming removed 5 bases from V and 1 base from J; junction bases left unmatched: 10. There are 16 residues in the CDR3. Germline CDR1 and CDR2: KGHSH and LQKENI.

The chain uses TRBV30 and TRBJ1-2; 9 bases agree with TRBD1. V dropped 8 bases and J dropped 6; count of bases not matched to a gene: 10. Germline CDR1 reads GTSNPN; CDR2 reads SVGIG (reference sequence). The CDR3 contains 13 residues. The CDR3 here is CAGNRGRWDGYTF. CDR3 in DNA: TGTGCCGGAAACAGGGGGCGCTGGGATGGCTACACCTTC.

J is TRBJ1-2 and V is TRBV14, with a weak D call TRBD1 (6 bases). Germline V CDR1 and CDR2: SGHDN, FVKESK. The CDR3 has 15 amino acids. V lost 2 bases and J lost 6, with 16 bases in between. CDR3 coding DNA: TGTGCCAGCAGCCAACTTGCCGCGGGGGCGCATGGCTACACCTTC. Amino acids: CASSQLAAGAHGYTF. Full variable domain (remainder filled in from reference TRBV14 and TRBJ1-2): EAGVTQFPSHSVIEKGQTVTLRCDPISGHDNLYWYRRVMGKEIKFLLHFVKESKQDESGMPNNRFLAERTGGTYSTLKVQPAELEDSGVYFCASSQLAAGAHGYTFGSGTRLTVV.